This TCR beta chain was documented in a study of regulatory T cells in long-lasting Graves disease. Study-level findings and limits: Persistent disease exhibited a predilection for TRBV28, TRBJ1-2 and TRBJ2-5.

CDR3 size: 17 residues. Germline CDR1 is LGHNA and CDR2 is YNFKEQ. With V trimmed by 2 bases and J by 2 bases, 7 bases remained unmatched. CDR3 regions were amplified by Arm-PCR using iRepertoire HTBI primers to build TCR beta libraries. TCRdb re-derived calls from the multiplex PCR reads in MiXCR, one entry per CDR3 protein. The table includes approximately 350,000 distinct CDR3 sequences, about a sixth detected once. As to time point: newly diagnosed GD, antithyroid drugs for less than 3 months. Extracted PBMC RNA gave rise to the TCR library. The sample holds a few counts of this clonotype. Its antigen is undetermined. The same sample was also studied in work on T cells in Graves' hyperthyroidism and ophthalmopathy.

Sample: peripheral blood mononuclear cells (PBMCs), taken at new diagnosis, from a patient treated with antithyroid drugs. The sequence was collected from a man aged 35 to 55 with Graves disease. The chain combines TRBV4-2 with TRBJ1-4; the match to TRBD1 covers 8 bases. The CDR3 region has the DNA TGTGCCAGCAGCCAACGACCAGGGGGCAGTACTAATGAAAAACTGTTTTTT. Its protein product is CASSQRPGGSTNEKLFF.